Listed here are 25 T cell receptor beta chains from one sample, sequenced in a study of blood T cell repertoires in COVID-19. Repertoires were generated with immunoSEQ multiplex PCR, while TCRdb's copy carries only in-frame clones and drops some. The sample yields under 300,000 clones, about nine tenths seen once. The sequencing input was peripheral blood. These receptors were obtained from a woman in her thirties or forties with acute or convalescent COVID-19.

The V and J genes are TRBV29-1 and TRBJ2-5; D is possibly TRBD2 (6 bases). The germline V and J ends were trimmed by 7 bases and 4 bases, with 13 bases remaining between them. Per the germline V gene, CDR1 is SQVTM and CDR2 is ANQGSEA. CDR3 length: 12 residues. CDR3 nucleotides: TGCAGCGCTGACGGGGGAGGAGAGACCCAGTACTTC. This codes for CSADGGGETQYF.

This clone was counted once. The chain uses TRBV24-1 and TRBJ1-6; 7 nucleotides align to TRBD1. Germline trimming cut 9 bases from V and 7 bases from J; bases unmatched to any gene: 5. In germline, CDR1 is KGHDR, CDR2 SFDVKD. The CDR3 runs to 13 residues. The CDR3 sequence is CATPRGTNSPLHF. The CDR3 nucleotides read TGTGCCACCCCCAGGGGGACCAATTCACCCCTCCACTTT.

The gene calls are TRBV25-1 and TRBJ1-2, with D possibly matching TRBD1 (5 bases). Trimming stripped 4 bases from V and 8 bases from J, with 14 bases between. Germline-derived CDR1 and CDR2 are MGHDK and SYGVNS. The CDR3 is made up of 13 amino acids. The CDR3 loop reads CASSVTPRAGYTF. The CDR3 nucleotides are TGTGCCAGCAGTGTGACACCCAGGGCGGGCTACACCTTC.

Only one count was recorded for this clone. This chain links TRBV5-6 with TRBJ2-5, with 11 bases identical to TRBD1. CDR1 and CDR2 from the germline V gene are SGHDT and YYEEEE. V gave up 4 bases and J gave up 7 bases; unmatched junction bases: 6. This CDR3 comprises 14 residues. The CDR3 DNA follows: TGTGCCAGCAGCGCCGGGACAGGGGGGAGGACCCAGTACTTC. It yields the protein CASSAGTGGRTQYF.

The V and J genes are TRBV4-1 and TRBJ1-2; possible D gene TRBD1, 6 bases. Per germline, CDR1 MGHRA and CDR2 YSYEKL. Trimming stripped 4 bases from V and 6 bases from J, with 12 bases between. The CDR3 sequence is 13 residues long. The CDR3 nucleotides read TGCGCCAGCAGCCGGTCAGGGGATAATGGCTACACCTTC. It specifies CASSRSGDNGYTF.

This clone is a singleton in its sample. This chain connects TRBV28 to TRBJ1-2, with D tentatively TRBD1 (6 bases). Germline loops: CDR1 MDHEN, CDR2 SYDVKM. V lost 3 bases and J 1 base, leaving 9 bases between the germline ends. The length of the CDR3 is 14 residues. CDR3 loop: CASSFGQINYGYTF. The CDR3 region has the DNA TGTGCCAGCAGTTTCGGACAGATTAACTATGGCTACACCTTC.

The V gene is TRBV27, the J gene TRBJ1-6; possibly TRBD1 for D (5 bases). Germline V gene lookup returns CDR1 MNHEY and CDR2 SMNVEV (reference sequence). The V and J ends lost 2 bases and 4 bases respectively, with 12 bases between them. The CDR3 totals 16 residues. Written as DNA, the CDR3 is TGTGCCAGCAGTTTAGGCCCAGGGTCTTATAATTCACCCCTCCACTTT. This gives the protein CASSLGPGSYNSPLHF.

This clone was seen once. This chain uses TRBV2 with TRBJ2-1; D perhaps matches TRBD2 (5 bases). Between the trimmed V and J ends, which lost 5 bases and 7 bases, there was a span of 9 bases. CDR1 is SNHLY, CDR2 FYNNEI, per germline. This CDR3 is built from 12 residues. DNA of the CDR3: TGTGCCAGCAGTCCCGGGAAGAATGAGCAGTTCTTC. This codes for CASSPGKNEQFF.

CDR3 coding DNA: TGTGCCAGCAGTAGGGGAAACAGGGGGCAGCATGGCTACACCTTC. Its protein product is CASSRGNRGQHGYTF. The rearrangement joins TRBV27 to TRBJ1-2, with 9 bases aligning to TRBD1. Germline CDR1 reads MNHEY; CDR2 reads SMNVEV (reference sequence). The V and J ends lost 5 bases and 6 bases, in that order; junction bases with no gene match: 10. The CDR3 loop spans 15 amino acids.

This clone was seen only once. The V and J genes are TRBV2 and TRBJ1-5; TRBD1 is a possible D gene (6 bases). Per the germline V gene, CDR1 is SNHLY and CDR2 is FYNNEI. The CDR3 runs 15 residues. Trimming shortened V by 2 bases and J by 4 bases, and 12 bases separated the two germline ends. The CDR3, as DNA: TGTGCCAGCAGTGAAATTGGGACATTGAATCAGCCCCAGCATTTT. Protein sequence: CASSEIGTLNQPQHF.

V is TRBV28 and J is TRBJ2-4; the match to TRBD2 covers 9 bases. Looked up from germline, CDR1 is MDHEN and CDR2 is SYDVKM. The CDR3 consists of 18 residues. Unmatched junction bases numbered 12, after V lost 6 bases and J lost 0 bases. The CDR3 coding sequence is TGTGCCAGCAGGTTGGGGGGTAGCGGGGGACGAGCCAAAAACATTCAGTACTTC. This sequence encodes CASRLGGSGGRAKNIQYF.

This clone turned up a few times. The chain links TRBV2 to TRBJ1-3; tentative D call: TRBD1 (5 bases). Germline CDR1 reads SNHLY; CDR2 reads FYNNEI. Trimming cost V 11 bases and J 3 bases, with 17 bases left between them. This CDR3 is 14 amino acids long. CDR3 bases: TGTGCCTCCTCATCGACGGGGGGTGGAAACACCATATATTTT. This codes for CASSSTGGGNTIYF.

The chain employs TRBV4-1 and TRBJ1-5; D is uncertain. Trimming took 4 bases from V and 5 from J, leaving 12 bases between them. CDR3 length: 14 amino acids. The germline gives CDR1 MGHRA, CDR2 YSYEKL. The DNA of the CDR3 is TGCGCCAGCAGCCTCACGGAACAGCATCAGCCCCAGCATTTT. Amino acids: CASSLTEQHQPQHF.

The rearrangement joins TRBV7-9 to TRBJ2-5, with a possible D match to TRBD1 (5 bases). V was cut by 1 base and J by 7 bases, with 13 bases left in between. Germline V lookup: CDR1 SEHNR, CDR2 FQNEAQ (reference sequence). The CDR3 extends over 14 amino acids. The CDR3 coding sequence is TGTGCCAGCAGCTTAGTAAGGCAGGGTCGGACCCAGTACTTC. Its translation is CASSLVRQGRTQYF.

This sequence joins TRBV6-1 and TRBJ1-5; D is perhaps TRBD1 (6 bases). Germline CDR1 reads MNHNS; CDR2 reads SASEGT. Trimming cost V 0 bases and J 12 bases, with 21 bases left between them. The CDR3 covers 16 residues. CDR3 in amino acids: CASSEATTGRGDLQHF. CDR3 coding DNA: TGTGCCAGCAGTGAAGCCACGACAGGTCGGGGGGATCTCCAGCATTTT.

The chain couples TRBV7-6 to TRBJ1-6; D possibly corresponds to TRBD1 (6 bases). Germline values: CDR1 SGHVS, CDR2 FNYEAQ. Trimming took 1 base from V and 9 from J, leaving 19 bases between them. The CDR3 has 17 residues. The CDR3 sequence is CASSLEAAGAKGSPLHF. In DNA, the CDR3 is TGTGCCAGCAGCTTAGAGGCGGCAGGGGCTAAGGGTTCACCCCTCCACTTT.

This chain joins TRBV27 and TRBJ1-2; 10 bases match TRBD1. The CDR3 is made up of 14 amino acids. Per the germline V gene, CDR1 is MNHEY and CDR2 is SMNVEV (reference sequence). The V segment lost 6 bases and the J segment 6 bases; nucleotides outside the gene matches: 7. The CDR3 sequence is CASSLQTGGDGYTF. CDR3 bases: TGTGCCAGCAGCCTTCAGACAGGGGGCGATGGCTACACCTTC.

The rearrangement uses TRBV25-1 and TRBJ2-1; 9 nucleotides agree with TRBD2. The germline V gene has CDR1 MGHDK and CDR2 SYGVNS. The CDR3 sequence is 15 residues long. Losses at the gene ends were 6 bases for V and 5 bases for J; bases not matched to a gene: 8. This CDR3 reads CASSRAGGLNNEQFF. In nucleotides, the CDR3 is TGTGCCAGCAGCCGCGCGGGGGGGTTAAACAATGAGCAGTTCTTC.

This chain links TRBV9 with TRBJ2-2; the match to TRBD1 covers 7 bases. The ends lost 0 bases at V and 4 bases at J; junction bases unmatched: 6. The CDR3 runs to 16 residues. CDR1 is SGDLS, CDR2 YYNGEE, per germline. CDR3 region: CASSVGQGGVTGELFF. The CDR3 region has the DNA TGTGCCAGCAGCGTAGGACAGGGTGGGGTCACCGGGGAGCTGTTTTTT.

The V call is TRBV25-1, the J call TRBJ1-1, with 8 bases aligning to TRBD1. The ends lost 4 bases at V and 6 bases at J; junction bases unmatched: 4. Looked up from germline, CDR1 is MGHDK and CDR2 is SYGVNS. The CDR3 contains 13 residues. CDR3 DNA sequence: TGTGCCAGCAGTGCGACAGGGGCCGCTGAAGCTTTCTTT. It is translated as CASSATGAAEAFF.

J is TRBJ1-6 and V is TRBV7-8; D is unclear. The CDR3 is 15 residues long. From germline, CDR1 is SGHVS and CDR2 FQNEAQ. Trimming stripped 5 bases from V and 10 bases from J, with 18 bases between. The CDR3 region is CASSPTPAGLSPLHF. Here the CDR3 DNA reads TGTGCCAGCAGCCCTACCCCGGCAGGCCTATCACCCCTCCACTTT. The full variable domain, its missing parts supplied by reference TRBV7-8 and TRBJ1-6, is GAGVSQSPRYKVAKRGQDVALRCDPISGHVSLFWYQQALGQGPEFLTYFQNEAQLDKSGLPSDRFFAERPEGSVSTLKIQRTQQEDSAVYLCASSPTPAGLSPLHFGNGTRLTVT.

The chain employs TRBV2 and TRBJ1-5; no clear D gene. The V gene lost 4 bases and the J gene lost 0 bases, with 10 bases spanning the gap. Germline V gene data show CDR1 as SNHLY and CDR2 as FYNNEI. The CDR3 runs to 15 residues. The CDR3 spells CASSAQGGSNQPQHF. The CDR3 DNA is TGTGCCAGCAGTGCGCAAGGCGGTAGCAATCAGCCCCAGCATTTT.

As for this clone: Other nucleotide sequences from this sample produce the same CDR3. The chain employs TRBV5-1 and TRBJ2-1; D gene uncertain. Trimming pared 3 bases from V and 4 bases from J, leaving 5 bases between. Germline assignment: CDR1 SGHRS and CDR2 YFSETQ. The CDR3 loop spans 12 amino acids. The CDR3 bases are TGCGCCAGCAGCTCAGGTTACAATGAGCAGTTCTTC. As protein: CASSSGYNEQFF.

This chain joins TRBV18 and TRBJ2-5; D is unresolved. The length of the CDR3 is 13 residues. The germline V gene encodes CDR1 KGHSH and CDR2 LQKENI. The V and J ends lost 6 bases and 1 base respectively, with 9 bases between them. The CDR3 loop reads CASSMAIQETQYF. The CDR3 nucleotides read TGTGCCAGCTCGATGGCCATCCAAGAGACCCAGTACTTC.

The chain joins TRBV11-3 to TRBJ2-5; D perhaps matches TRBD1 (6 bases). The CDR3 contains 16 residues. Germline assignment: CDR1 SGHNT and CDR2 YENEEA. V was clipped by 0 bases and J by 2 bases, with 13 bases between them. CDR3: CASSLETLQGQETQYF. For the CDR3, the DNA is TGTGCCAGCAGCTTAGAGACGCTACAGGGACAAGAGACCCAGTACTTC. Drawing the rest from reference TRBV11-3 and TRBJ2-5, the complete variable domain is EAGVVQSPRYKIIEKKQPVAFWCNPISGHNTLYWYLQNLGQGPELLIRYENEEAVDDSQLPKDRFSAERLKGVDSTLKIQPAELGDSAVYLCASSLETLQGQETQYFGPGTRLLVL.